Listed below are T cell receptor beta chains from one sample, sequenced in a study of cytomegalovirus exposure and HLA in healthy donors. Produced via immunoSEQ multiplex PCR; TCRdb's table is partial and in-frame only. The data contain about 140,000 clones, just under 85% of them seen just once; the ten biggest clones take up around 3.9%. The sample consisted of PBMCs. The receptors were gathered from a man aged 40-50 years in good health and CMV-seropositive. The CDR3 runs from the conserved cysteine through the conserved F or W. Fields, in order: CDR3 length, V gene, J gene, clone size, D gene, CDR3 protein, CDR3 DNA. A D gene is named only where the DNA matches it firmly. Clone size is not always given. Where it is, it says once, few, many or a class for expanded clones.

length: 14
V: TRBV18
J: TRBJ1-5
size: few
D: NA
CDR3: CASSQEGGNQPQHF
DNA: TGTGCCAGCTCACAGGAGGGTGGCAATCAGCCCCAGCATTTT

length: 14
V: TRBV2
J: TRBJ1-1
size: NA
D: NA
CDR3: CASSPRLLNTEAFF
DNA: TGTGCCAGCAGTCCCCGACTGCTGAACACTGAAGCTTTCTTT

length: 14
V: TRBV6-6
J: TRBJ2-5
size: once
D: TRBD1
CDR3: CASRPGQGAREQYF
DNA: TGTGCCAGCAGGCCTGGACAGGGGGCTCGGGAGCAGTACTTC

length: 14
V: TRBV29-1
J: TRBJ1-2
size: NA
D: TRBD1
CDR3: CSVVPDRGLDGYTF
DNA: TGCAGCGTTGTTCCGGACAGGGGGCTAGATGGCTACACCTTC

length: 13
V: TRBV7-2
J: TRBJ2-5
size: NA
D: NA
CDR3: CASTRGGQETQYF
DNA: TGTGCCAGCACCCGAGGGGGACAAGAGACCCAGTACTTC

length: 16
V: TRBV4-3
J: TRBJ1-4
size: NA
D: NA
CDR3: CASSPGVAGWNEKLFF
DNA: TGCGCCAGCAGCCCAGGCGTGGCAGGCTGGAATGAAAAACTGTTTTTT

length: 14
V: TRBV6-5
J: TRBJ2-1
size: NA
D: TRBD1
CDR3: CASSYWQGAYEQFF
DNA: TGTGCCAGCAGTTACTGGCAGGGGGCTTATGAGCAGTTCTTC

length: 14
V: TRBV9
J: TRBJ1-2
size: NA
D: NA
CDR3: CASSPLGHPNGYTF
DNA: TGTGCCAGCAGCCCCCTGGGACATCCGAATGGCTACACCTTC

length: 14
V: TRBV6-6
J: TRBJ1-1
size: NA
D: TRBD1
CDR3: CASSIRQGNTEAFF
DNA: TGTGCCAGCAGTATCCGACAGGGAAACACTGAAGCTTTCTTT

length: 15
V: TRBV25-1
J: TRBJ2-3
size: NA
D: TRBD2
CDR3: CASSFSGGITDTQYF
DNA: TGTGCCAGCAGCTTTAGCGGGGGAATCACAGATACGCAGTATTTT

length: 12
V: TRBV18
J: TRBJ1-2
size: NA
D: NA
CDR3: CASSPVDTSYTF
DNA: TGTGCCAGCTCACCGGTAGATACCTCCTACACCTTC

length: 15
V: TRBV4-3
J: TRBJ1-1
size: NA
D: NA
CDR3: CASSQIGTQNTEAFF
DNA: TGCGCCAGCAGCCAAATCGGGACACAGAACACTGAAGCTTTCTTT

length: 15
V: TRBV5-8
J: TRBJ1-2
size: NA
D: TRBD1
CDR3: CASTPGTGNGVGYTF
DNA: TGTGCCAGCACCCCCGGGACAGGGAATGGTGTTGGCTACACCTTC

length: 19
V: TRBV19
J: TRBJ2-7
size: few
D: TRBD2
CDR3: CASSISGMAGDGEFYEQYF
DNA: TGTGCCAGTAGTATTAGCGGTATGGCGGGGGACGGAGAGTTCTACGAGCAGTACTTC

length: 14
V: TRBV29-1
J: TRBJ2-1
size: NA
D: TRBD2
CDR3: CSVRGTSGYNEQFF
DNA: TGCAGCGTGCGTGGGACTAGCGGGTACAATGAGCAGTTCTTC

length: 13
V: TRBV7-7
J: TRBJ1-3
size: NA
D: NA
CDR3: CASSLEQGDTIYF
DNA: TGTGCCAGCAGCTTAGAACAGGGAGACACCATATATTTT

length: 16
V: TRBV5-6
J: TRBJ2-5
size: NA
D: TRBD2
CDR3: CASSLGLAGGQGTQYF
DNA: TGTGCCAGCAGCTTAGGCCTAGCGGGGGGGCAGGGGACCCAGTACTTC

length: 16
V: TRBV19
J: TRBJ1-1
size: NA
D: NA
CDR3: CASSIGSGALNTEAFF
DNA: TGTGCCAGTAGTATTGGGTCTGGGGCGCTGAACACTGAAGCTTTCTTT

length: 12
V: TRBV2
J: TRBJ1-5
size: NA
D: TRBD1
CDR3: CASKQGGQPQHF
DNA: TGTGCCAGCAAACAGGGGGGTCAGCCCCAGCATTTT

length: 13
V: TRBV19
J: TRBJ2-3
size: NA
D: NA
CDR3: CASSIRGGDTQYF
DNA: TGTGCCAGTAGTATCCGAGGTGGAGATACGCAGTATTTT

length: 15
V: TRBV10-2
J: TRBJ1-2
size: once
D: TRBD1
CDR3: CASSERTGSYYGYTF
DNA: TGCGCCAGCAGTGAGAGGACAGGGTCATACTATGGCTACACCTTC

length: 13
V: TRBV30
J: TRBJ1-2
size: NA
D: NA
CDR3: CACRRFANYGYTF
DNA: TGTGCCTGTCGGAGGTTTGCTAACTATGGCTACACCTTC

length: 16
V: TRBV7-9
J: TRBJ2-7
size: NA
D: NA
CDR3: CSSSSRPGESSYEQYF
DNA: TGTTCCAGCAGCTCGCGTCCAGGGGAGAGCTCCTACGAGCAGTACTTC

length: 12
V: TRBV5-1
J: TRBJ1-2
size: NA
D: NA
CDR3: CASSPEGFRRTF
DNA: TGCGCCAGCAGCCCGGAGGGTTTTCGTCGGACCTTC

length: 14
V: TRBV7-9
J: TRBJ2-7
size: NA
D: NA
CDR3: CASSLQGKTYEQYF
DNA: TGTGCCAGCAGCTTACAGGGTAAAACCTACGAGCAGTACTTC

length: 12
V: TRBV29-1
J: TRBJ1-2
size: NA
D: NA
CDR3: CSATGGGCGYTF
DNA: TGCAGCGCTACGGGGGGGGGCTGTGGCTACACCTTC

length: 14
V: TRBV7-9
J: TRBJ1-2
size: NA
D: NA
CDR3: CASSFGQLPYGYTF
DNA: TGTGCCAGCAGCTTCGGTCAATTACCCTATGGCTACACCTTC

length: 15
V: TRBV15
J: TRBJ1-6
size: once
D: NA
CDR3: CATSRVHTYNSPLHF
DNA: TGTGCCACCAGCAGAGTTCACACCTATAATTCACCCCTCCACTTT